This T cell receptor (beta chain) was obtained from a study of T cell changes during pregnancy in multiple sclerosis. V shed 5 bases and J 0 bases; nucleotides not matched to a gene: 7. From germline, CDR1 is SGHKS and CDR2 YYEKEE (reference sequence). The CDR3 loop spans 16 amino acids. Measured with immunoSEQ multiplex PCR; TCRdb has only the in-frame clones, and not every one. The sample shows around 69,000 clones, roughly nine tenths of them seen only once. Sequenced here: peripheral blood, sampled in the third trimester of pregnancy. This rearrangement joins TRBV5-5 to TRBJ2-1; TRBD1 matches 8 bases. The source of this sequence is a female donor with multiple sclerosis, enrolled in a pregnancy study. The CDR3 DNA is TGTGCCAGCAGTAAGACAGGGGTAAGCTCCTACAATGAGCAGTTCTTC. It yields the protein CASSKTGVSSYNEQFF.